These 19 T cell receptor beta chains originate from one sample sequenced in a study of blood T cell repertoires in COVID-19. TCRdb keeps only in-frame clones here, not all; method: immunoSEQ multiplex PCR. The sample has roughly 140,000 clones, more than 65% seen once. The sample was peripheral blood. The receptor set was obtained from a human donor in a cohort sampled during active COVID-19.

This sequence joins TRBV7-2 and TRBJ2-3, with D hard to call. The CDR3 runs 17 residues. Trimming left V 7 bases short and J 4 bases short, with 24 bases between. Germline-derived CDR1 and CDR2 are SGHTA and FQGNSA. DNA for the CDR3: TGTGCCAGCACCCCAGTGCCCAGCCTAGGAAGGCCAGATACGCAGTATTTT. Protein product: CASTPVPSLGRPDTQYF.

This chain joins TRBV10-2 and TRBJ1-4, with 8 bases matching TRBD1. Germline V gene lookup returns CDR1 WSHSY and CDR2 SAAADI. V was pared by 3 bases and J by 5 bases, with 11 bases of the junction left unmatched. The CDR3 runs to 17 residues. CDR3 in amino acids: CASSDSRIRDRNEKLFF. The CDR3 DNA is TGCGCCAGCAGTGACTCAAGGATCCGGGACAGGAATGAAAAACTGTTTTTT.

The CDR3 coding sequence is TGCGCCAGCCATACTAGCGGAGCGACCGGGGAGCTGTTTTTT. Its translation is CASHTSGATGELFF. The V and J genes are TRBV10-2 and TRBJ2-2, with TRBD2 matching over 8 bases. V dropped 8 bases and J dropped 5; count of bases not matched to a gene: 7. This CDR3 is 14 amino acids long. Germline lookup yields CDR1 WSHSY and CDR2 SAAADI.

V and J are TRBV11-2 and TRBJ2-3; D is perhaps TRBD2 (5 bases). CDR3 length: 19 residues. CDR1 SGHAT and CDR2 FQNNGV come from the germline V gene. Trimming cost V 2 bases and J 2 bases, with 23 bases left between them. The DNA of the CDR3 is TGTGCCAGCAGCTTAAGGTTAACGGGCCGGGGTGTCCCCACAGATACGCAGTATTTT. Protein product: CASSLRLTGRGVPTDTQYF.

J is TRBJ2-2 and V is TRBV27, with D uncertain. Germline V lookup: CDR1 MNHEY, CDR2 SMNVEV (reference sequence). The V and J ends lost 6 bases and 1 base respectively, with 9 bases between them. The CDR3 runs to 14 residues. The CDR3 DNA follows: TGTGCCAGCAGCCGACACAAGAACACCGGGGAGCTGTTTTTT. Translation gives CASSRHKNTGELFF.

This rearrangement joins TRBV11-2 to TRBJ2-2; D is ambiguous. Trimming removed 5 bases at V and 4 bases at J, with 8 bases between. CDR1 is SGHAT and CDR2 is FQNNGV in the germline V gene. This CDR3 is built from 13 residues. CDR3 sequence: CASSPEATGELFF. DNA of the CDR3: TGTGCCAGCAGCCCTGAGGCCACCGGGGAGCTGTTTTTT.

Written as DNA, the CDR3 is TGTGCCAGCAGTGCACAGGGGTGGAATGAGCAGTTCTTC. This translates into CASSAQGWNEQFF. The chain combines TRBV2 with TRBJ2-1; TRBD1 matches 7 bases. Germline assignment: CDR1 SNHLY and CDR2 FYNNEI. The CDR3 consists of 13 residues. Losses at the gene ends were 4 bases for V and 7 bases for J; bases not matched to a gene: 4.

V and J are TRBV19 and TRBJ1-2; maybe TRBD1 (6 bases). Between the trimmed V and J ends, which lost 6 bases and 1 base, there was a span of 12 bases. The germline gives CDR1 LNHDA, CDR2 SQIVND (reference sequence). This CDR3 spans 14 amino acids. The CDR3 spells CASSSLDSNYGYTF. CDR3 nucleotides: TGTGCCAGTAGCAGTTTGGACAGTAACTATGGCTACACCTTC.

The CDR3 region has the DNA TGTGCCAGCAGCCATGGTACAGGTAAAAGGACTGAAGCTTTCTTT. Translating gives CASSHGTGKRTEAFF. This chain links TRBV3-1 (or the pseudogene TRBV3-2) with TRBJ1-1, with a weak D call TRBD1 (5 bases). Trimming removed 3 bases from V and 5 bases from J, with 16 bases in between. Germline values: CDR1 LGHDT, CDR2 YNNKEL (reference sequence). The CDR3 sequence is 15 residues long.

V and J are TRBV5-1 and TRBJ2-3; D gene ambiguous. This CDR3 is 16 amino acids long. The germline V gene has CDR1 SGHRS and CDR2 YFSETQ. Between the trimmed V and J ends, which lost 1 base and 2 bases, there was a span of 14 bases. The CDR3 nucleotides are TGCGCCAGCAGCTTGTTTAAACGGCAGGCCACAGATACGCAGTATTTT. Encoded protein: CASSLFKRQATDTQYF.

Here the CDR3 reads CASSLGLNTDTQYF. DNA of the CDR3: TGTGCCAGCAGTTTAGGACTGAACACAGATACGCAGTATTTT. The gene calls are TRBV28 and TRBJ2-3; D may be TRBD2 (5 bases). CDR1 is MDHEN and CDR2 is SYDVKM in the germline V gene. This CDR3 region has 14 residues. V was trimmed by 2 bases and J by 2 bases, leaving 8 bases between them.

The chain has TRBV5-5 and TRBJ1-5; D might be TRBD1 (6 bases). V was cut by 5 bases and J by 7 bases, with 13 bases left in between. The germline V gene has CDR1 SGHKS and CDR2 YYEKEE (reference sequence). This CDR3 contains 13 residues. CDR3 in amino acids: CASRAGGGQPQHF. In DNA form, the CDR3 reads TGTGCCAGCAGAGCGGGAGGGGGGCAGCCCCAGCATTTT. The full variable domain, in which reference TRBV5-5 and TRBJ1-5 provide the parts outside the CDR3, is DAGVTQSPTHLIKTRGQQVTLRCSPISGHKSVSWYQQVLGQGPQFIFQYYEKEERGRGNFPDRFSARQFPNYSSELNVNALLLGDSALYLCASRAGGGQPQHFGDGTRLSIL.

The chain couples TRBV6-4 to TRBJ1-6; D gene unclear. Germline V gene lookup returns CDR1 MRHNA and CDR2 SNTAGT. The CDR3 spans 13 residues. The V end lost 2 bases, the J end lost 7 bases, and 6 bases lay between the germline ends. DNA for the CDR3: TGTGCCAGCAGTGACACCAGGAATTCACCCCTCCACTTT. Its protein product is CASSDTRNSPLHF.

V usage is TRBV5-4 and J usage is TRBJ1-3; no definite D call. This CDR3 is 14 amino acids long. Germline CDR1 reads SGHNT; CDR2 reads YYREEE (reference sequence). Trimming pared 4 bases from V and 4 bases from J, leaving 12 bases between. In DNA form, the CDR3 reads TGTGCCAGCAGCGGCCGGGGTCTCGGAAACACCATATATTTT. This translates into CASSGRGLGNTIYF.

This chain connects TRBV7-2 to TRBJ2-1; a possible D gene is TRBD2 (7 bases). The germline V and J ends were trimmed by 1 base and 5 bases, with 12 bases remaining between them. Germline V gives CDR1 SGHTA, CDR2 FQGNSA. This CDR3 is built from 15 residues. The CDR3 bases are TGTGCCAGCAGCTTAGGGTGGGGGGGCCACAATGAGCAGTTCTTC. It specifies CASSLGWGGHNEQFF.

CDR3 nucleotide sequence: TGCGCCAGCTCGGGTGGACAGGGGTTTAACTATGGCTACACCTTC. Its protein product is CASSGGQGFNYGYTF. The chain uses TRBV5-1 and TRBJ1-2; 9 positions agree with TRBD1. The V segment lost 7 bases and the J segment 1 base; nucleotides outside the gene matches: 8. This CDR3 contains 15 residues. Germline V lookup: CDR1 SGHRS, CDR2 YFSETQ.

V usage is TRBV7-9 and J usage is TRBJ2-5; tentative D call: TRBD1 (6 bases). Trimming cost V 0 bases and J 10 bases, with 18 bases left between them. Germline V gives CDR1 SEHNR, CDR2 FQNEAQ (reference sequence). This CDR3 is 15 amino acids long. Written as DNA, the CDR3 is TGTGCCAGCAGCTTAGCGGGGGCAGGAGTACGTCACCAGTACTTC. Its protein product is CASSLAGAGVRHQYF.

The chain has TRBV5-6 and TRBJ1-5; no clear D gene. Trimming left V 1 base short and J 5 bases short, with 4 bases between. The germline gives CDR1 SGHDT, CDR2 YYEEEE. The CDR3 runs to 12 residues. CDR3 loop: CASSLYDQPQHF. Here the CDR3 DNA reads TGTGCCAGCAGCTTGTATGATCAGCCCCAGCATTTT.

CDR3 bases: TGTGCCAGCAGCCTCTGGCCCAGCGGGGGGAATGAGCAGTTCTTC. Translated, it gives CASSLWPSGGNEQFF. This chain connects TRBV4-2 to TRBJ2-1, with 9 bases fitting TRBD2. V was clipped by 4 bases and J by 7 bases; unmatched bases: 8. The V gene's germline CDR1 is LGHNA and CDR2 YNFKEQ. The length of the CDR3 is 15 residues.